This TCR beta chain appears in the sequencing data of a study of blood T cell repertoires in COVID-19. Across the study: COVID-19 samples collected from the United States, Italy and Spain covered acute and convalescent phases. The analysed material was cDNA or gDNA that came from T cells, B-cell-depleted T cells, or PBMCs.

This clone was seen only a few times. Germline-derived CDR1 and CDR2 are SGHNT and YYREEE (reference sequence). V was cut by 4 bases and J by 0 bases, with 12 bases left in between. This CDR3 region has 15 residues. Per the original data handling: Cell counts per sample came from amplifying reference gene primers. Some clones are missing from TCRdb's copy, which holds only in-frame ones; the method was immunoSEQ multiplex PCR. The D gene and trimming were derived from the DNA, and the V and J assignments and clone size from that table. The sample lists around 80,000 clones, under 80% occurring once. Sequenced sample: peripheral blood. The gene calls are TRBV5-4 and TRBJ2-3; tentatively, D is TRBD2 (6 bases). The sequence was obtained from a woman of 80 years or more with active or convalescent COVID-19. The chain's CDR3 is CASSHTGASTDTQYF. CDR3 in DNA: TGTGCCAGCAGCCATACGGGAGCTAGCACAGATACGCAGTATTTT.